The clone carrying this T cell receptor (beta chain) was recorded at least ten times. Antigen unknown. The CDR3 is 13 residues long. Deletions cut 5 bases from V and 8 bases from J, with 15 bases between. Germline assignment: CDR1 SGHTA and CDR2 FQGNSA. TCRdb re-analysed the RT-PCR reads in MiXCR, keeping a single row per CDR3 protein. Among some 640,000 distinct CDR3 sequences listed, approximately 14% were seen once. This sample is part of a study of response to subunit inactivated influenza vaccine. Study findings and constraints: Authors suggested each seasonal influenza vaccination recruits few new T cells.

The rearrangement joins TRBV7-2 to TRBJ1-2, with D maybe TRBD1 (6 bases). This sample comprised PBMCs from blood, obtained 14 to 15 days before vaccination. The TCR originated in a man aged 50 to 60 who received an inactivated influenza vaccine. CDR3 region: CASSATGNGGYTF. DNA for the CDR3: TGTGCCAGCAGCGCCACAGGGAATGGAGGCTACACCTTC.